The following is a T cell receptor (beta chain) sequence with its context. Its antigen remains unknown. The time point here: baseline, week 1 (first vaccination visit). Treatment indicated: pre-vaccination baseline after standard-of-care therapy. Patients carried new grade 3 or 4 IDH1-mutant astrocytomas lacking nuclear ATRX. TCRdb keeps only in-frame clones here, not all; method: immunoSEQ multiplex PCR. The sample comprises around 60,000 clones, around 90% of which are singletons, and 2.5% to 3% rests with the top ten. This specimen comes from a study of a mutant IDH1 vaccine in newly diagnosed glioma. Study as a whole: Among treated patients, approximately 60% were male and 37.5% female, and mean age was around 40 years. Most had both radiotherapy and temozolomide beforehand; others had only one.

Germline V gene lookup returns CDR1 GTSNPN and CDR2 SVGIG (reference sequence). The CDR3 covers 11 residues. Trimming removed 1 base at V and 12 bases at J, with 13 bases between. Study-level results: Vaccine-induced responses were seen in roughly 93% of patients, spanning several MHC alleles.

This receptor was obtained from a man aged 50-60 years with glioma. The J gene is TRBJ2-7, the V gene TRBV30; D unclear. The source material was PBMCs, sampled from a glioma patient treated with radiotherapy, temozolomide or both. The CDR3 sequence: CAWSDGARGYF. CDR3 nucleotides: TGTGCCTGGAGTGATGGAGCGAGAGGGTACTTC.